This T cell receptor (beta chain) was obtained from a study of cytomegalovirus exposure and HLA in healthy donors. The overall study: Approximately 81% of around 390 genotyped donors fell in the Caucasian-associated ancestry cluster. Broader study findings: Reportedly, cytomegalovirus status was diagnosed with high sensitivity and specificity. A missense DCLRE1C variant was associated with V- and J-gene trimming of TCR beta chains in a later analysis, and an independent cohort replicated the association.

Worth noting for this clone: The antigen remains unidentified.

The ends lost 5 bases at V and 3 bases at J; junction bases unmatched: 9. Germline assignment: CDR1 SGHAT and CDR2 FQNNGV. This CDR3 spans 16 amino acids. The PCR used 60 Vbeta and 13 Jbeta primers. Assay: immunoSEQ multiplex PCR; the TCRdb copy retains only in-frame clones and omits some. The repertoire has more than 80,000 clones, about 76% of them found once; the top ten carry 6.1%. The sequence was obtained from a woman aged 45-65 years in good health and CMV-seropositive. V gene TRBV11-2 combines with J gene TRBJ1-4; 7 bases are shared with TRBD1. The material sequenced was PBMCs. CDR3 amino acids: CASSPQPQGANEKLFF. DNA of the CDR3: TGTGCCAGCAGCCCCCAACCCCAGGGGGCTAATGAAAAACTGTTTTTT.